Listed below are T cell receptor beta chains from one sample, sequenced in a study of cytomegalovirus exposure and HLA in healthy donors. Assay: immunoSEQ multiplex PCR; the TCRdb copy retains only in-frame clones and omits some. The sample yields 89,000 or so clones, under 80% seen once. Source material: PBMCs. The receptors were gathered from a man aged 55-75 years in good health and CMV-seronegative. Both conserved end residues are part of each CDR3. A D gene is named only where the DNA matches it firmly. Part of the rows lack a size; the others show once, few, many or a class for expanded clones.

>TRBJ1-4|TRBV6-6|NA|NA
CASSYSLEVNEKLFF
TGTGCCAGCAGTTACTCGCTAGAAGTGAATGAAAAACTGTTTTTT
>TRBJ1-1|TRBV4-1|TRBD1|few
CASSHPLGQPDEAFF
TGCGCCAGCAGCCATCCCTTGGGACAGCCCGATGAAGCTTTCTTT
>TRBJ1-1|TRBV5-5|NA|NA
CAGRRDLNTEAFF
TGTGCCGGCCGCAGGGACTTAAACACTGAAGCTTTCTTT
>TRBJ2-1|TRBV9|NA|NA
CASNQGKHNEQFF
TGTGCCAGCAACCAGGGAAAACACAATGAGCAGTTCTTC
>TRBJ2-5|TRBV28|NA|NA
CASSPPGYQETQYF
TGTGCCAGCAGCCCACCAGGTTACCAAGAGACCCAGTACTTC
>TRBJ2-2|TRBV19|TRBD2|NA
CASSSSSGGAWDGELFF
TGTGCCAGTAGTTCATCTAGCGGGGGGGCCTGGGACGGGGAGCTGTTTTTT
>TRBJ1-5|TRBV30|NA|NA
CACGLRGGQPQHF
TGTGCCTGCGGTCTCAGGGGCGGGCAGCCCCAGCATTTT
>TRBJ1-1|TRBV4-1|TRBD1|many
CASSQPPGGTEAFF
TGCGCCAGCAGTCAACCTCCAGGGGGCACTGAAGCTTTCTTT
>TRBJ1-4|TRBV5-6|NA|few
CASSWGVGSNEKLFF
TGTGCCAGCAGCTGGGGCGTGGGATCTAATGAAAAACTGTTTTTT
>TRBJ2-5|TRBV19|NA|NA
CASSIKHGAQETQYF
TGTGCCAGTAGTATAAAACATGGGGCCCAAGAGACCCAGTACTTC
>TRBJ2-7|TRBV6-1|NA|few
CASSDTGSGYEQYF
TGTGCCAGCAGTGATACCGGGTCCGGATACGAGCAGTACTTC
>TRBJ2-7|TRBV4-2|NA|NA
CASSQQGFAYEQYF
TGTGCCAGCAGCCAACAGGGGTTCGCCTACGAGCAGTACTTC
>TRBJ1-1|TRBV7-3|NA|once
CASSLTGQLEAFF
TGTGCCAGCAGCTTAACGGGGCAACTAGAAGCTTTCTTT
>TRBJ2-5|TRBV19|NA|once
CASSRAQETQYF
TGTGCCAGTAGTAGGGCCCAAGAGACCCAGTACTTC
>TRBJ2-5|TRBV11-2|NA|NA
CASSQGHQETQYF
TGTGCCAGCTCTCAGGGGCACCAAGAGACCCAGTACTTC
>TRBJ2-7|TRBV6-1|TRBD1|NA
CASSELGQGPYEQYF
TGTGCCAGCAGTGAATTGGGACAGGGTCCCTACGAGCAGTACTTC
>TRBJ1-4|TRBV19|TRBD1|NA
CASASPGQNEKLFF
TGTGCCAGTGCCAGCCCGGGACAGAATGAAAAACTGTTTTTT
>TRBJ2-2|TRBV9|NA|NA
CASSPFQTDNTGELFF
TGTGCCAGCAGCCCATTCCAGACAGACAACACCGGGGAGCTGTTTTTT
>TRBJ2-3|TRBV2|TRBD2|NA
CASKMTSGQTDTQYF
TGTGCCAGCAAGATGACTAGCGGCCAAACAGATACGCAGTATTTT
>TRBJ1-3|TRBV13|NA|NA
CASSPRVAPGNTIYF
TGTGCCAGCAGCCCCCGGGTGGCCCCTGGAAACACCATATATTTT
>TRBJ2-3|TRBV6-4|TRBD2|NA
CASRESGGQFTDTQYF
TGTGCCAGCAGGGAGAGCGGGGGGCAATTCACAGATACGCAGTATTTT
>TRBJ1-2|TRBV5-4|NA|NA
CASSFSSGETF
TGTGCCAGCAGCTTCTCATCAGGCGAGACCTTC
>TRBJ2-3|TRBV7-9|NA|NA
CASSLGAGDTQYF
TGTGCCAGCAGCTTAGGGGCGGGAGATACGCAGTATTTT
>TRBJ2-2|TRBV14|NA|NA
CASSQLLSGGELFF
TGTGCCAGCAGCCAGCTACTTTCTGGCGGGGAGCTGTTTTTT
>TRBJ1-1|TRBV5-5|NA|NA
CASSDQNGQREAFF
TGTGCCAGCAGCGATCAGAATGGACAGCGTGAAGCTTTCTTT
>TRBJ2-1|TRBV11-2|TRBD2|once
CASSLDLAGGYNEQFF
TGTGCCAGCAGCTTAGATCTAGCGGGGGGCTACAATGAGCAGTTCTTC
>TRBJ2-1|TRBV18|TRBD2|NA
CASSPLVTGGGKDEQFF
TGTGCCAGCTCACCCCTAGTGACCGGCGGGGGTAAAGATGAGCAGTTCTTC
>TRBJ1-2|TRBV19|NA|few
CASSIAERRGYGYTF
TGTGCCAGTAGTATAGCTGAACGGAGGGGCTATGGCTACACCTTC
>TRBJ2-1|TRBV14|NA|once
CASSQERETGNNEQFF
TGTGCCAGCAGCCAAGAAAGAGAGACAGGAAACAATGAGCAGTTCTTC
>TRBJ1-1|TRBV4-1|NA|NA
CASSPRQSPAFF
TGCGCCAGCAGCCCCAGACAGTCTCCCGCTTTCTTT
>TRBJ2-5|TRBV5-1|NA|NA
CASSSGTRLETQYF
TGCGCCAGCAGCTCCGGGACTCGGCTAGAGACCCAGTACTTC
>TRBJ2-1|TRBV30|TRBD2|NA
CACPSGGLGNEQFF
TGTGCCTGCCCGAGCGGGGGTCTCGGCAATGAGCAGTTCTTC
>TRBJ1-1|TRBV2|NA|once
CASLRDFANTEAFF
TGTGCCAGCCTACGGGACTTCGCGAACACTGAAGCTTTCTTT
>TRBJ2-4|TRBV4-1|NA|NA
CASSQDGSGRAKNIQYF
TGCGCCAGCAGCCAAGATGGATCTGGGAGAGCCAAAAACATTCAGTACTTC
>TRBJ1-1|TRBV7-9|NA|NA
CASSSQASGWNTEAFF
TGTGCCAGCAGCTCTCAAGCGTCCGGATGGAACACTGAAGCTTTCTTT
>TRBJ2-7|TRBV28|TRBD2|few
CASSGTSGDSYEQYF
TGTGCCAGCAGCGGGACTAGCGGGGACTCCTACGAGCAGTACTTC
>TRBJ2-7|TRBV6-1|NA|once
CASSEAGRYEQYF
TGTGCCAGCAGTGAAGCGGGGAGGTACGAGCAGTACTTC
>TRBJ1-1|TRBV7-9|NA|once
CSSSRGSANTEAFF
TGTTCCAGCAGCCGGGGGTCGGCTAACACTGAAGCTTTCTTT
>TRBJ1-4|TRBV5-1|NA|NA
CASSLGGTSGEKLFF
TGCGCCAGCAGCTTGGGAGGGACAAGCGGAGAAAAACTGTTTTTT
>TRBJ2-7|TRBV27|NA|NA
CASSGTGAGGMYEQYF
TGTGCCAGCAGTGGGACCGGGGCAGGGGGGATGTACGAGCAGTACTTC
>TRBJ1-6|TRBV6-5|NA|NA
CASSYGHPDSPLHF
TGTGCCAGCAGTTACGGCCACCCTGATTCACCCCTCCACTTT
>TRBJ2-1|TRBV13|TRBD2|once
CASSLGTSGYNEQFF
TGTGCCAGCAGCTTAGGGACTAGCGGTTACAATGAGCAGTTCTTC
>TRBJ2-1|TRBV19|NA|NA
CATRMGTPYNEQFF
TGTGCCACCCGAATGGGGACACCCTACAATGAGCAGTTCTTC
>TRBJ1-5|TRBV7-9|NA|few
CASSYRHDNQPQHF
TGTGCCAGCAGCTATAGACACGACAATCAGCCCCAGCATTTT
>TRBJ1-1|TRBV6-5|NA|NA
CASSSYGQMNTEAFF
TGTGCCAGCAGTTCCTATGGACAGATGAACACTGAAGCTTTCTTT
>TRBJ1-2|TRBV11-2|TRBD1|NA
CASSATTGGGDGYTF
TGTGCCAGCAGCGCGACGACAGGGGGCGGGGATGGCTACACCTTC
>TRBJ1-1|TRBV6-1|NA|NA
CASSDPTLPREF
TGTGCCAGCAGTGATCCCACTCTTCCGAGAGAGTTT